This TCR beta chain derives from a study of STAT5B mutations in CD4+ large granular lymphocyte leukemia. CDR1 and CDR2 from the germline V gene are MNHEY and SVGAGI. After removal of 5 bases from V and 2 bases from J, the junction contained 4 bases not matched to a gene. This CDR3 comprises 14 residues. Of note for this clone: What it binds is unknown.

The study, taken as a whole, reports: About 25% of private leukemic clonotypes occurred rarely in other patients' non-leukemic repertoires.

Measured with immunoSEQ multiplex PCR; TCRdb has only the in-frame clones, and not every one. Of 48,000 or so clones detected, roughly 72% appear once; the ten largest clones hold approximately 1.5%. The chain uses TRBV6-5 and TRBJ2-5; 8 bases match TRBD2. This TCR derives from a human donor in good health. Sequenced: CD4+ T cells from blood buffy coats. The CDR3 nucleotides read TGTGCCAGCAGTAAAACTAGCGGTCAAGAGACCCAGTACTTC. Encoded protein: CASSKTSGQETQYF.